This entry concerns a single TCR beta chain. The data originate from a study of blood T cell repertoires in COVID-19. Turning to the study itself: The cDNA or gDNA used as material had been derived from T cells, B-cell-depleted T cells, or PBMCs.

Method: immunoSEQ multiplex PCR; TCRdb's copy keeps in-frame clones and lacks some. Found here are under 250,000 clones, 92% of them singletons; the top ten hold about 0.8%. Looked up from germline, CDR1 is MNHEY and CDR2 is SVGAGI. This CDR3 is 16 amino acids long. The junction had 12 bases not matched to a gene; V was cut back by 4 bases and J by 7 bases. This clonotype originated in a man in his sixties with COVID-19, enrolled during active disease. Sequenced: peripheral blood. The chain joins TRBV6-5 to TRBJ2-1; 8 nucleotides line up with TRBD1. Here the CDR3 reads CASSSSGTGGRNEQFF. The CDR3 nucleotides are TGTGCCAGCAGTTCTTCCGGGACAGGAGGTCGGAATGAGCAGTTCTTC.